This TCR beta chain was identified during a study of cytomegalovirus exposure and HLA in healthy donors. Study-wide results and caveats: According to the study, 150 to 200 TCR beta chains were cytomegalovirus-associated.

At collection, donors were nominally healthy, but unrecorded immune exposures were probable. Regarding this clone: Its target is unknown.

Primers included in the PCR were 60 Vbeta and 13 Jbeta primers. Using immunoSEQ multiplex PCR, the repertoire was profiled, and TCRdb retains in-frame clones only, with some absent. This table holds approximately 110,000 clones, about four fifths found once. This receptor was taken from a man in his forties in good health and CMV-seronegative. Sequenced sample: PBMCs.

The DNA of the CDR3 is TGTGCCAGCAGCTTAGGAGTCTCAACTAGGTCACCCCTCCACTTT. Translation gives CASSLGVSTRSPLHF. The chain joins TRBV13 to TRBJ1-6; D is uncertain. V was clipped by 0 bases and J by 10 bases, with 13 bases between them. Germline V gives CDR1 PRHDT, CDR2 FYEKMQ (reference sequence). There are 15 residues in the CDR3. The whole variable domain, remainder taken from reference TRBV13 and TRBJ1-6, is AAGVIQSPRHLIKEKRETATLKCYPIPRHDTVYWYQQGPGQDPQFLISFYEKMQSDKGSIPDRFSAQQFSDYHSELNMSSLELGDSALYFCASSLGVSTRSPLHFGNGTRLTVT.